Listed here are 16 T cell receptor beta chains from one sample, sequenced in a study of OX40 agonist ivuxolimab in advanced cancers. Assay: immunoSEQ multiplex PCR; the TCRdb copy retains only in-frame clones and omits some. The sample consists of 75,000 to 80,000 clones, around 86% of them appearing once. Here the sequenced sample was CD4+ or CD8+ T cells sorted from blood, taken in a trial of the OX40 agonist ivuxolimab. The receptors were gathered from an adult with an advanced solid tumor such as melanoma, head and neck, liver or kidney cancer.

Comments on this clone: This specimen includes other DNA sequences encoding the same CDR3. The rearrangement joins TRBV11-2 to TRBJ1-1, with D unclear. The CDR3 is made up of 13 amino acids. Germline V lookup: CDR1 SGHAT, CDR2 FQNNGV. V was cut by 0 bases and J by 4 bases, with 6 bases left in between. CDR3 DNA sequence: TGTGCCAGCAGCTTAGAACGGGGCACTGAAGCTTTCTTT. It encodes CASSLERGTEAFF.

The chain couples TRBV7-9 to TRBJ2-4; D is possibly TRBD1 or TRBD2 (6 bases each). Trimming shortened V by 3 bases and J by 1 base, and 13 bases separated the two germline ends. Germline V lookup: CDR1 SEHNR, CDR2 FQNEAQ (reference sequence). The CDR3 runs 16 residues. CDR3 sequence: CASSFGGEVAKNIQYF. CDR3 bases: TGTGCCAGCAGCTTCGGGGGCGAGGTTGCCAAAAACATTCAGTACTTC.

The rearrangement uses TRBV2 and TRBJ1-1; unclear D gene. The CDR3 consists of 11 residues. Germline CDR1 reads SNHLY; CDR2 reads FYNNEI. V was trimmed by 7 bases and J by 1 base, leaving 4 bases between them. The CDR3 coding sequence is TGTGCCAGCATCGAGAACACTGAAGCTTTCTTT. This translates into CASIENTEAFF.

CDR3 bases: TGTGCCAGCAGCTCCCAGGGGGGTAATGAAAAACTGTTTTTT. This translates into CASSSQGGNEKLFF. The chain combines TRBV5-6 with TRBJ1-4; 7 positions agree with TRBD1. V shed 3 bases, J shed 4 bases, and the junction held 3 bases outside the gene matches. Per the germline V gene, CDR1 is SGHDT and CDR2 is YYEEEE. The CDR3 length is 14 residues.

The V and J genes are TRBV2 and TRBJ2-2, with a weak D call TRBD1 (5 bases). This CDR3 has 15 amino acids. V lost 6 bases and J 1 base, leaving 12 bases between the germline ends. CDR1 and CDR2 (germline): SNHLY, FYNNEI. This CDR3 reads CASRAIQVNTGELFF. The CDR3 bases are TGTGCCAGCAGAGCCATACAGGTGAACACCGGGGAGCTGTTTTTT. Variable domain in full (rest from reference TRBV2 and TRBJ2-2): EPEVTQTPSHQVTQMGQEVILRCVPISNHLYFYWYRQILGQKVEFLVSFYNNEISEKSEIFDDQFSVERPDGSNFTLKIRSTKLEDSAMYFCASRAIQVNTGELFFGEGSRLTVL.

This sequence joins TRBV6-5 and TRBJ1-2, with 8 bases identical to TRBD1. The CDR3 runs 15 residues. Germline V gene data show CDR1 as MNHEY and CDR2 as SVGAGI. Unmatched junction bases numbered 4, after V lost 4 bases and J lost 0 bases. CDR3 DNA sequence: TGTGCCAGCAGTTGGGGACAGGCCTCTAACTATGGCTACACCTTC. Protein: CASSWGQASNYGYTF.

The genes are TRBV4-1 and TRBJ1-1; weak D call: TRBD1 (5 bases). CDR1 and CDR2 from the germline V gene are MGHRA and YSYEKL. Trimming took off 4 bases at V and 0 bases at J, with 18 bases between the two ends. The length of the CDR3 is 17 residues. Here the CDR3 reads CASSLMTAALMNTEAFF. The CDR3 coding sequence is TGCGCCAGCAGCCTAATGACAGCGGCTCTTATGAACACTGAAGCTTTCTTT.

The rearrangement joins TRBV7-2 to TRBJ1-1, with D possibly TRBD1 on 5 matching bases. The germline V gene encodes CDR1 SGHTA and CDR2 FQGNSA. V was cut by 3 bases and J by 11 bases, with 13 bases left in between. This CDR3 comprises 12 residues. The CDR3 spells CASSFSGKGAFF. CDR3 DNA sequence: TGTGCCAGCAGCTTCTCCGGTAAGGGGGCTTTCTTT.

This clone was observed a few times. DNA for the CDR3: TGTGCCAGCAGTCCGACAGGGGCGGAGGGCTACACCTTC. This sequence encodes CASSPTGAEGYTF. This chain connects TRBV2 to TRBJ1-2; 8 bases fit TRBD1. Germline V CDR1 and CDR2: SNHLY, FYNNEI. The CDR3 contains 13 residues. After removal of 5 bases from V and 8 bases from J, the junction contained 7 bases not matched to a gene.

This chain uses TRBV7-2 with TRBJ2-5; 16 bases fit TRBD2. The CDR3 covers 15 residues. The germline V gene encodes CDR1 SGHTA and CDR2 FQGNSA. With 5 bases clipped from V and 9 bases from J, the junction kept 6 bases outside the gene matches. For the CDR3, the DNA is TGTGCCAGCAGCACTTCCGGGACTAGCGGGAGGGCCCAGTACTTC. Its translation: CASSTSGTSGRAQYF.

The V gene is TRBV7-9, the J gene TRBJ2-3, with TRBD2 matching over 8 bases. The CDR3 sequence is 13 residues long. With V trimmed by 6 bases and J by 2 bases, 1 base remained unmatched. CDR1 and CDR2 (germline): SEHNR, FQNEAQ (reference sequence). CDR3 loop: CASRLAVTDTQYF. The CDR3 nucleotides are TGTGCCAGCAGACTAGCGGTCACAGATACGCAGTATTTT.

The J gene is TRBJ1-1, the V gene TRBV20-1; D is unclear. Germline V lookup: CDR1 DFQATT, CDR2 SNEGSKA (reference sequence). Trimming removed 2 bases from V and 1 base from J, with 2 bases in between. This CDR3 is built from 11 residues. CDR3 nucleotide sequence: TGCAGTGCTAGACGGAACACTGAAGCTTTCTTT. It codes for CSARRNTEAFF.

The chain recombines TRBV9 with TRBJ2-5; D gene unclear. V lost 0 bases to trimming and J lost 1 base, with 13 bases between them. There are 16 residues in the CDR3. From germline, CDR1 is SGDLS and CDR2 YYNGEE. The CDR3 loop reads CASSVGTLAVQETQYF. The CDR3 region has the DNA TGTGCCAGCAGCGTAGGTACCCTGGCGGTCCAAGAGACCCAGTACTTC.

This clone was picked up one time. The rearrangement joins TRBV28 to TRBJ1-5, with no clear D. The CDR3 sequence is 14 residues long. Per the germline V gene, CDR1 is MDHEN and CDR2 is SYDVKM. The germline V and J ends were trimmed by 9 bases and 5 bases, with 17 bases remaining between them. The CDR3 bases are TGTGCCAGTAATAGGGCAGGTGGGGATCAGCCCCAGCATTTT. Protein sequence: CASNRAGGDQPQHF.

This chain uses TRBV5-8 with TRBJ2-2; D gene unclear. The CDR3 covers 15 residues. Trimming removed 1 base at V and 0 bases at J, with 7 bases between. CDR1 is SGHTS, CDR2 YDEGEE, per germline. CDR3 in DNA: TGTGCCAGCAGCTTGACACGCGCGAACACCGGGGAGCTGTTTTTT. This gives the protein CASSLTRANTGELFF. Full variable domain (rest looked up from reference TRBV5-8 and TRBJ2-2): EAGVTQSPTHLIKTRGQQATLRCSPISGHTSVYWYQQALGLGLQFLLWYDEGEERNRGNFPPRFSGRQFPNYSSELNVNALELEDSALYLCASSLTRANTGELFFGEGSRLTVL.

The CDR3 coding sequence is TGTGCCAGTAGAAGGGACAGGGTGCAAGAGACCCAGTACTTC. Translation: CASRRDRVQETQYF. The chain combines TRBV19 with TRBJ2-5, with TRBD1 matching 9 bases. CDR3 size: 14 residues. With V trimmed by 6 bases and J by 2 bases, 4 bases remained unmatched. Germline loops: CDR1 LNHDA, CDR2 SQIVND (reference sequence).